A single sample gave rise to the 32 T cell receptor beta chains below, sequenced in a study of human T cells and chemical hapten exposure. Time point denoted: patch test 2, 6 weeks after DPC sensitization. Treatment: therapeutic diphenylcyclopropenone sensitization with weekly scalp DPC. TCRdb recomputed calls from the RACE reads with MiXCR, one row per CDR3 protein. The repertoire consists of 89,000 or so distinct CDR3 sequences, with approximately 6.6% occurring once and the leading ten covering 1% to 1.5%. Specimen: whole blood, collected in connection with sensitization to the hapten diphenylcyclopropenone (DPC). Every receptor here comes from a woman younger than 45 with alopecia areata. Some clones in this sample may be carry-over from other donors' samples.

The sample holds many counts of this clonotype. The chain uses TRBV20-1 and TRBJ1-5, with D tentatively TRBD1 (6 bases). V was cut by 3 bases and J by 5 bases, with 11 bases left in between. From germline, CDR1 is DFQATT and CDR2 SNEGSKA (reference sequence). The CDR3 has 13 amino acids. DNA of the CDR3: TGCAGTGCTAGTTCACAGGGAGATCAGCCCCAGCATTTT. Translation: CSASSQGDQPQHF.

The sample holds many counts of this clonotype. The chain joins TRBV6-6 to TRBJ1-4; D might be TRBD1 (6 bases). The length of the CDR3 is 13 residues. Trimming removed 7 bases from V and 10 bases from J, with 16 bases in between. The V gene's germline CDR1 is MNHNY and CDR2 SVGAGI (reference sequence). The CDR3 loop reads CASIHTDSGKLFF. CDR3 sequence (DNA): TGTGCCAGCATCCACACGGACAGCGGAAAACTGTTTTTT.

Ten or more counts support this clonotype. The chain employs TRBV20-1 and TRBJ1-6; tentative D call: TRBD1 (5 bases). In germline, CDR1 is DFQATT, CDR2 SNEGSKA (reference sequence). This CDR3 has 17 amino acids. Trimming took off 0 bases at V and 9 bases at J, with 21 bases between the two ends. In DNA, the CDR3 is TGCAGTGCTAGAGAGGCGAGGCAGACGTCTACAGGTTCACCCCTCCACTTT. This gives the protein CSAREARQTSTGSPLHF.

This clonotype was seen many times. V usage is TRBV29-1 and J usage is TRBJ2-1; D is possibly TRBD1 or TRBD2 (6 bases each). The CDR3 covers 15 residues. Trimming shortened V by 5 bases and J by 1 base, and 15 bases separated the two germline ends. Germline CDR1 and CDR2: SQVTM and ANQGSEA. The chain's CDR3 is CSVRGGRQSYNEQFF. CDR3 sequence (DNA): TGCAGCGTTAGAGGGGGGCGACAGTCCTACAATGAGCAGTTCTTC.

This clonotype was detected ten times or more. The V gene is TRBV6-5, the J gene TRBJ1-5, with D unresolved. V was shortened by 2 bases and J by 0 bases, with 8 bases between the two germline ends. Germline lookup yields CDR1 MNHEY and CDR2 SVGAGI. This CDR3 is 15 amino acids long. CDR3 amino acids: CASSYAVNSNQPQHF. CDR3 in DNA: TGTGCCAGCAGTTACGCTGTGAATAGCAATCAGCCCCAGCATTTT.

This clonotype was seen a handful of times. The J gene is TRBJ1-1, the V gene TRBV5-4; perhaps TRBD1 as D (6 bases). This CDR3 has 15 amino acids. Trimming took off 4 bases at V and 0 bases at J, with 13 bases between the two ends. Germline CDR1 SGHNT, CDR2 YYREEE (reference sequence). The DNA for the CDR3 is TGTGCCAGCAGCCGCCGGACAGACCTGAACACTGAAGCTTTCTTT. Translated: CASSRRTDLNTEAFF.

In this sample, this clonotype turned up many times. V is TRBV6-5 and J is TRBJ2-3; 14 positions match TRBD2. Germline lookup yields CDR1 MNHEY and CDR2 SVGAGI. This CDR3 is built from 19 residues. Unmatched junction bases numbered 10, after V lost 2 bases and J lost 3 bases. The CDR3 nucleotides read TGTGCCAGCAGTTACGCCCCGACTAGCGGGGGGGCCGGGACAGATACGCAGTATTTT. It is translated as CASSYAPTSGGAGTDTQYF.

This clonotype was detected ten times or more. CDR3 coding DNA: TGCAGTGCCCAGGGGGGGGGCACAGATACGCAGTATTTT. Amino acid sequence: CSAQGGGTDTQYF. The rearrangement joins TRBV20-1 to TRBJ2-3, with D tentatively TRBD1 or TRBD2 (7 bases each). V lost 6 bases and J lost 1, with 11 bases in between. Germline V gene lookup returns CDR1 DFQATT and CDR2 SNEGSKA (reference sequence). CDR3 size: 13 residues.

This clonotype occurred a few times. This chain joins TRBV11-2 and TRBJ1-1; a possible D gene is TRBD1 (5 bases). Trimming removed 5 bases at V and 2 bases at J, with 15 bases between. CDR1 SGHAT and CDR2 FQNNGV come from the germline V gene. The CDR3 length is 15 residues. This chain's CDR3 is CASSTGTRQNTEAFF. CDR3 sequence (DNA): TGTGCCAGCAGCACTGGGACGAGGCAAAACACTGAAGCTTTCTTT.

This clonotype was seen ten or more times. The chain couples TRBV7-2 to TRBJ2-2; D perhaps matches TRBD1 (5 bases). The V gene lost 4 bases and the J gene lost 4 bases, with 10 bases spanning the gap. Germline CDR1 and CDR2: SGHTA and FQGNSA. CDR3 length equals 14 residues. The CDR3 spells CASSSRVTTGELFF. CDR3 in DNA: TGTGCCAGCAGCTCCAGGGTGACCACCGGGGAGCTGTTTTTT. The variable domain in full, with the rest retrieved from reference TRBV7-2 and TRBJ2-2, is GAGVSQSPSNKVTEKGKDVELRCDPISGHTALYWYRQSLGQGLEFLIYFQGNSAPDKSGLPSDRFSAERTGGSVSTLTIQRTQQEDSAVYLCASSSRVTTGELFFGEGSRLTVL.

In its sample, this clonotype was seen many times. The rearrangement joins TRBV27 to TRBJ2-3; D is ambiguous. CDR3 length equals 13 residues. Trimming removed 6 bases from V and 6 bases from J, with 13 bases in between. CDR1 and CDR2 (germline): MNHEY, SMNVEV (reference sequence). The CDR3 is CASSWRPGDTQYF. The CDR3 DNA follows: TGTGCCAGCAGCTGGAGACCTGGGGATACGCAGTATTTT.

The chain employs TRBV6-5 and TRBJ2-2; 7 bases align to TRBD1. CDR1 is MNHEY and CDR2 is SVGAGI in the germline V gene. This CDR3 is built from 15 residues. After removal of 10 bases from V and 0 bases from J, the junction contained 8 bases not matched to a gene. The CDR3 region has the DNA TGTGCCACCCGCCGACAGGGCTCGAACACCGGGGAGCTGTTTTTT. As protein: CATRRQGSNTGELFF.

The chain has TRBV12-3 or TRBV12-4 and TRBJ1-1; 7 nucleotides match TRBD1. The CDR3 is made up of 16 amino acids. J lost 0 bases, V lost 4 bases, and 8 bases had no gene match. Here the CDR3 reads CASSYKRGPMNTEAFF. CDR3 DNA: TGTGCCAGCAGTTATAAGAGGGGGCCGATGAACACTGAAGCTTTCTTT.

This clonotype was seen repeatedly, ten times or more. The chain has TRBV29-1 and TRBJ1-1; TRBD1 is a possible D gene (6 bases). This CDR3 spans 12 amino acids. Germline lookup yields CDR1 SQVTM and CDR2 ANQGSEA. Trimming took off 5 bases at V and 7 bases at J, with 14 bases between the two ends. The CDR3 spells CSVQRGRGEAFF. The CDR3 coding sequence is TGCAGCGTTCAACGGGGGCGTGGTGAAGCTTTCTTT. Combining the CDR3 with reference TRBV29-1 and TRBJ1-1 gives the whole variable domain SAVISQKPSRDICQRGTSLTIQCQVDSQVTMMFWYRQQPGQSLTLIATANQGSEATYESGFVIDKFPISRPNLTFSTLTVSNMSPEDSSIYLCSVQRGRGEAFFGQGTRLTVV.

In its sample, this clonotype was seen many times. This chain connects TRBV11-2 to TRBJ2-5, with D uncertain. Germline CDR1 is SGHAT and CDR2 is FQNNGV. Trimming took off 1 base at V and 4 bases at J, with 7 bases between the two ends. CDR3 length: 13 residues. CDR3 in amino acids: CASSLAGLETQYF. The CDR3 DNA reads as TGTGCCAGCAGCTTAGCAGGTCTAGAGACCCAGTACTTC.

This clonotype was counted many times. V is TRBV24-1 and J is TRBJ1-1; D possibly corresponds to TRBD1 (6 bases). Trimming left V 2 bases short and J 0 bases short, with 15 bases between. Germline loops: CDR1 KGHDR, CDR2 SFDVKD. This CDR3 has 17 amino acids. The CDR3: CATSDWGAHPMNTEAFF. CDR3 coding DNA: TGTGCCACCAGTGATTGGGGGGCCCACCCGATGAACACTGAAGCTTTCTTT.

This clonotype was picked up many times. This chain joins TRBV12-3 or TRBV12-4 and TRBJ1-1, with D perhaps matching TRBD1 (6 bases). The length of the CDR3 is 15 residues. V lost 3 bases to trimming and J lost 1 base, with 12 bases between them. Here the CDR3 DNA reads TGTGCCAGCAGTTTTAGGGGGGCCGAGAACACTGAAGCTTTCTTT. It yields the protein CASSFRGAENTEAFF.

Comment on this clonotype: A much larger clone is a single base away; this may be a read error. The J gene is TRBJ2-7, the V gene TRBV7-2; possibly TRBD1 for D (5 bases). CDR3 length equals 13 residues. Germline V gene lookup returns CDR1 SGHTA and CDR2 FQGNSA. Trimming removed 4 bases from V and 6 bases from J, with 13 bases in between. CDR3 amino acids: CTSSSGQVGEQYF. The CDR3 DNA is TGTACCAGCAGCTCAGGACAAGTAGGCGAGCAGTACTTC.

This clonotype was seen at least ten times. This chain uses TRBV6-4 with TRBJ2-5, with 7 bases aligning to TRBD2. In germline, CDR1 is MRHNA, CDR2 SNTAGT. Unmatched junction bases numbered 3, after V lost 8 bases and J lost 0 bases. The CDR3 is 13 residues long. CDR3 bases: TGTGCCAGCGCGGCGGGAGACCAAGAGACCCAGTACTTC. This codes for CASAAGDQETQYF.

The chain couples TRBV29-1 to TRBJ2-3, with 8 bases aligning to TRBD1. Looked up from germline, CDR1 is SQVTM and CDR2 is ANQGSEA. Germline trimming cut 5 bases from V and 0 bases from J; bases unmatched to any gene: 7. The CDR3 has 15 amino acids. This chain's CDR3 is CSVKKWTGSTDTQYF. The CDR3 DNA reads as TGCAGCGTTAAGAAGTGGACAGGGAGCACAGATACGCAGTATTTT.

At least ten counts were recorded for this clonotype. CDR3 coding DNA: TGCGCCAGCAGTGAACGAGGGGGCGGCAATCAGCCCCAGCATTTT. The encoded protein is CASSERGGGNQPQHF. This chain connects TRBV10-2 to TRBJ1-5, with TRBD1 matching 7 bases. Germline trimming cut 3 bases from V and 2 bases from J; bases unmatched to any gene: 4. Germline values: CDR1 WSHSY, CDR2 SAAADI. This CDR3 has 15 residues.

This clonotype was detected only a few times. The rearrangement joins TRBV7-2 to TRBJ1-6, with no clear D. The V end lost 1 base, the J end lost 6 bases, and 1 base lay between the germline ends. The CDR3 has 12 residues. Germline V gives CDR1 SGHTA, CDR2 FQGNSA. The CDR3 nucleotides read TGTGCCAGCAGCTTAGTTAATTCACCCCTCCACTTT. Translation: CASSLVNSPLHF. Full variable domain (outside the CDR3, taken from reference TRBV7-2 and TRBJ1-6): GAGVSQSPSNKVTEKGKDVELRCDPISGHTALYWYRQSLGQGLEFLIYFQGNSAPDKSGLPSDRFSAERTGGSVSTLTIQRTQQEDSAVYLCASSLVNSPLHFGNGTRLTVT.

This clonotype was seen a few times. The chain joins TRBV7-8 to TRBJ2-2; TRBD1 aligns across 8 bases. From germline, CDR1 is SGHVS and CDR2 FQNEAQ. This CDR3 spans 17 amino acids. With 5 bases clipped from V and 3 bases from J, the junction kept 11 bases outside the gene matches. CDR3 in DNA: TGTGCCAGCAGCCCTAGGTGGTCGGACAGGGACACCGGGGAGCTGTTTTTT. Its translation is CASSPRWSDRDTGELFF. Filled out from reference TRBV7-8 and TRBJ2-2, the complete variable domain reads GAGVSQSPRYKVAKRGQDVALRCDPISGHVSLFWYQQALGQGPEFLTYFQNEAQLDKSGLPSDRFFAERPEGSVSTLKIQRTQQEDSAVYLCASSPRWSDRDTGELFFGEGSRLTVL.

This clonotype was seen a handful of times. J is TRBJ1-1 and V is TRBV18, with 7 positions matching TRBD1. CDR1 and CDR2 (germline): KGHSH, LQKENI. The CDR3 totals 15 residues. Losses at the gene ends were 1 base for V and 4 bases for J; bases not matched to a gene: 6. This CDR3 is CASSPLVPGGTEAFF. CDR3 coding DNA: TGTGCCAGCTCACCACTGGTGCCAGGGGGCACTGAAGCTTTCTTT.

The chain recombines TRBV10-3 with TRBJ2-2, with TRBD2 matching over 11 bases. This CDR3 comprises 20 residues. Per the germline V gene, CDR1 is ENHRY and CDR2 is SYGVKD. V shed 6 bases, J shed 0 bases, and the junction held 15 bases outside the gene matches. The CDR3 region has the DNA TGTGCCATCAGCAGCGTTGGTACTAGCGGGGGCTTCGCGAACACCGGGGAGCTGTTTTTT. Protein sequence: CAISSVGTSGGFANTGELFF.

This clonotype was recorded many times. The J gene is TRBJ1-1, the V gene TRBV2, with D perhaps TRBD1 (6 bases). Deletions cut 5 bases from V and 10 bases from J, with 11 bases between. This CDR3 is built from 11 residues. The germline CDR1 and CDR2 sequences are SNHLY and FYNNEI. DNA of the CDR3: TGTGCCAGCAGTTACAGGGTTGGAGCTTTCTTT. As protein: CASSYRVGAFF.

A few counts support this clonotype. V usage is TRBV7-2 and J usage is TRBJ1-6; D gene ambiguous. The CDR3 consists of 16 residues. Germline V lookup: CDR1 SGHTA, CDR2 FQGNSA. V was shortened by 5 bases and J by 0 bases, with 11 bases between the two germline ends. The DNA of the CDR3 is TGTGCCAGCAGCAGTGGGATCCGCTCCTATAATTCACCCCTCCACTTT. As protein: CASSSGIRSYNSPLHF.

This clonotype was recorded at least ten times. This chain links TRBV6-2 or TRBV6-3 with TRBJ2-1, with 7 bases fitting TRBD2. This CDR3 spans 16 amino acids. Unmatched junction bases numbered 10, after V lost 4 bases and J lost 4 bases. From germline, CDR1 is MNHEY and CDR2 SVGEGT. The CDR3 nucleotides are TGTGCCAGCAGTTCGCCCTCCAGCGGGGTTTACAATGAGCAGTTCTTC. It translates to CASSSPSSGVYNEQFF.

With respect to this clonotype: With a much larger clone just one base away, this may be a read error. The chain carries TRBV10-3 and TRBJ1-1; unclear D gene. Germline lookup yields CDR1 ENHRY and CDR2 SYGVKD. V lost 8 bases and J 7 bases, leaving 14 bases between the germline ends. CDR3 length: 12 residues. DNA for the CDR3: TGTGCCATCGGTGGATCGCCTTTTGAAGCTTTCTTT. It encodes CAIGGSPFEAFF.

This clonotype appeared a few times. CDR3 in DNA: TGTGCCAGCAGCTTAACACCAGCACCTATGAACACTGAAGCTTTCTTT. Encoded protein: CASSLTPAPMNTEAFF. The chain couples TRBV7-3 to TRBJ1-1; D gene unclear. Trimming shortened V by 0 bases and J by 0 bases, and 11 bases separated the two germline ends. This CDR3 has 16 residues. Per the germline V gene, CDR1 is SGHTA and CDR2 is FQGTGA.

Ten or more counts support this clonotype. The chain has TRBV12-3 or TRBV12-4 and TRBJ1-4, with no clear D. This CDR3 contains 12 residues. Trimming pared 2 bases from V and 6 bases from J, leaving 4 bases between. CDR3 loop: CASSLRDEKLFF. The CDR3, as DNA: TGTGCCAGCAGTTTACGTGATGAAAAACTGTTTTTT.

This clonotype was seen at least ten times. V and J are TRBV20-1 and TRBJ2-3; 7 bases match TRBD2. The germline gives CDR1 DFQATT, CDR2 SNEGSKA (reference sequence). This CDR3 has 15 amino acids. V lost 7 bases and J lost 0; bases outside the gene matches: 10. This CDR3 reads CSGSRAGTSTDTQYF. CDR3 nucleotide sequence: TGCAGTGGGAGCAGAGCGGGGACTAGCACAGATACGCAGTATTTT.